The 25 T cell receptor beta chains presented below share a single source sample, sequenced in a study of blood T cell repertoires in COVID-19. Here immunoSEQ multiplex PCR was the method, and the copy in TCRdb shows in-frame clones only, minus some. The profile shows 100,000 to 150,000 clones, approximately 84% of them singletons. The material sequenced was peripheral blood. These receptors were taken from a woman between 55 and 75 years old with acute or convalescent COVID-19.

The J gene is TRBJ1-2, the V gene TRBV2; 9 bases match TRBD1. V shed 5 bases and J 6 bases; nucleotides not matched to a gene: 4. Germline V CDR1 and CDR2: SNHLY, FYNNEI. The CDR3 runs to 13 residues. For the CDR3, the DNA is TGTGCCAGCAGTCAGGGACAGGGCGATGGCTACACCTTC. Translated: CASSQGQGDGYTF.

In nucleotides, the CDR3 is TGTGCCAGCAGCTATACACCACACGCGAACACCGGGGAGCTGTTTTTT. Its translation is CASSYTPHANTGELFF. V and J are TRBV5-5 and TRBJ2-2; D is undetermined. With 3 bases removed from V and 0 bases from J, the gap between germline ends came to 12 bases. The CDR3 length is 16 residues. CDR1 is SGHKS and CDR2 is YYEKEE in the germline V gene (reference sequence).

This clone was counted between two and nine times. The V call is TRBV5-1, the J call TRBJ1-2; TRBD1 matches at 10 bases. The CDR3 has 16 residues. Per germline, CDR1 SGHRS and CDR2 YFSETQ. V was clipped by 4 bases and J by 4 bases; unmatched bases: 10. The CDR3 spells CASSPQGQGGSYGYTF. CDR3 bases: TGCGCCAGCAGCCCCCAAGGACAGGGGGGTTCCTATGGCTACACCTTC.

This rearrangement joins TRBV6-7 to TRBJ1-3, with TRBD1 matching 8 bases. TRBV6-7 is placed among ORFs of uncertain function. The CDR3 is 15 residues long. V dropped 7 bases and J dropped 1; count of bases not matched to a gene: 6. DNA of the CDR3: TGTGCCAGCAAGCCCCGGGACAGGTCTGGAAACACCATATATTTT. This sequence encodes CASKPRDRSGNTIYF.

The DNA for the CDR3 is TGTGCCAGCTCCGCGGGGCCCCTGACAACTGGAAACACCATATATTTT. This sequence encodes CASSAGPLTTGNTIYF. This rearrangement joins TRBV18 to TRBJ1-3; tentatively, D is TRBD1 (5 bases). Germline loops: CDR1 KGHSH, CDR2 LQKENI. CDR3 length: 16 amino acids. The ends were cut back, 6 bases at V and 2 bases at J, with 17 bases in the middle. The whole variable domain, filled in from reference TRBV18 and TRBJ1-3, reads NAGVMQNPRHLVRRRGQEARLRCSPMKGHSHVYWYRQLPEEGLKFMVYLQKENIIDESGMPKERFSAEFPKEGPSILRIQQVVRGDSAAYFCASSAGPLTTGNTIYFGEGSWLTVV.

The V gene is TRBV9, the J gene TRBJ1-1; 7 bases are a match to TRBD1. The CDR3 loop spans 16 amino acids. Germline V lookup: CDR1 SGDLS, CDR2 YYNGEE. With 4 bases clipped from V and 0 bases from J, the junction kept 9 bases outside the gene matches. The CDR3 DNA reads TGTGCCAGCAGCTCGGGAGGGGGACAGCTGAACACTGAAGCTTTCTTT. Translating gives CASSSGGGQLNTEAFF.

The V call is TRBV4-1, the J call TRBJ1-3; weak D call: TRBD1 (5 bases). CDR1 and CDR2 from the germline V gene are MGHRA and YSYEKL. This CDR3 contains 15 residues. Trimming cost V 2 bases and J 6 bases, with 14 bases left between them. The CDR3 sequence: CASSQSTGIQNTIYF. CDR3 sequence (DNA): TGCGCCAGCAGCCAATCCACAGGCATACAAAACACCATATATTTT.

V and J are TRBV5-1 and TRBJ2-5, with D possibly TRBD2 on 6 matching bases. The CDR3 contains 14 residues. Germline loops: CDR1 SGHRS, CDR2 YFSETQ. V was clipped by 4 bases and J by 4 bases, with 14 bases between them. CDR3 loop: CASSRDSLTETQYF. CDR3 DNA: TGCGCCAGCAGCCGGGACTCCCTGACAGAGACCCAGTACTTC.

The chain has TRBV9 and TRBJ2-5; possible D gene TRBD1, 5 bases. The germline V gene has CDR1 SGDLS and CDR2 YYNGEE. The V end was cut by 4 bases, the J end by 5 bases, with 18 bases between. This CDR3 region has 15 residues. The CDR3 nucleotides read TGTGCCAGCAGCCCAACAGGCCAAGTTTGGGAGACCCAGTACTTC. This gives the protein CASSPTGQVWETQYF.

This sequence joins TRBV7-9 and TRBJ1-5; 7 nucleotides align to TRBD1. The V gene's germline CDR1 is SEHNR and CDR2 FQNEAQ (reference sequence). With V trimmed by 4 bases and J by 6 bases, 9 bases remained unmatched. This CDR3 comprises 15 residues. The CDR3 bases are TGTGCCAGCAGCTCAACAGGGGAGTTCGGTCAGCCCCAGCATTTT. The encoded protein is CASSSTGEFGQPQHF.

The rearrangement joins TRBV6-5 to TRBJ2-2; weak D call: TRBD1 (6 bases). Trimming pared 5 bases from V and 6 bases from J, leaving 13 bases between. CDR3 length: 14 residues. CDR1 is MNHEY, CDR2 SVGAGI, per germline. The DNA of the CDR3 is TGTGCCAGCAGTCGAACCGGGACACCCGGGGAGCTGTTTTTT. Amino acid sequence: CASSRTGTPGELFF.

This chain joins TRBV4-1 and TRBJ1-1; weak D call: TRBD1 (6 bases). V was cut by 0 bases and J by 0 bases, with 17 bases left in between. The V gene's germline CDR1 is MGHRA and CDR2 YSYEKL. CDR3 length: 18 residues. The CDR3 loop reads CASSQEGTGMGMNTEAFF. CDR3 nucleotide sequence: TGCGCCAGCAGCCAAGAGGGAACAGGGATGGGCATGAACACTGAAGCTTTCTTT.

The chain employs TRBV7-9 and TRBJ2-3; 8 positions agree with TRBD1. Trimming took 7 bases from V and 3 from J; bases not matched to a gene: 9. The CDR3 has 15 residues. Germline V gene sequence: CDR1 SEHNR, CDR2 FQNEAQ (reference sequence). CDR3 in amino acids: CASTRTGLGTDTQYF. DNA of the CDR3: TGTGCCAGCACTAGGACAGGGTTGGGAACAGATACGCAGTATTTT.

The chain recombines TRBV11-2 with TRBJ1-6; TRBD1 is a possible D gene (6 bases). Trimming left V 4 bases short and J 5 bases short, with 12 bases between. Germline CDR1 reads SGHAT; CDR2 reads FQNNGV. CDR3 length equals 15 residues. The CDR3 DNA reads as TGTGCCAGCAGCTCCCTCGCAGGGGATAATTCACCCCTCCACTTT. This encodes CASSSLAGDNSPLHF. The whole variable domain, filled in from reference TRBV11-2 and TRBJ1-6, reads EAGVAQSPRYKIIEKRQSVAFWCNPISGHATLYWYQQILGQGPKLLIQFQNNGVVDDSQLPKDRFSAERLKGVDSTLKIQPAKLEDSAVYLCASSSLAGDNSPLHFGNGTRLTVT.

The chain has TRBV5-5 and TRBJ1-1, with TRBD1 identical over 10 bases. V dropped 1 base and J dropped 6; count of bases not matched to a gene: 6. From germline, CDR1 is SGHKS and CDR2 YYEKEE (reference sequence). CDR3 length: 15 amino acids. In DNA, the CDR3 is TGTGCCAGCAGCTTGCAGTGGGGACAGGGGCCTGAAGCTTTCTTT. Translating it yields CASSLQWGQGPEAFF.

The rearrangement uses TRBV30 and TRBJ1-6; D may be TRBD1 (6 bases). V was trimmed by 0 bases and J by 11 bases, leaving 11 bases between them. The CDR3 runs 13 residues. The germline gives CDR1 GTSNPN, CDR2 SVGIG (reference sequence). CDR3 in amino acids: CAWSVRQGTPLHF. The DNA for the CDR3 is TGTGCCTGGAGTGTACGTCAGGGGACACCCCTCCACTTT.

V gene TRBV19 combines with J gene TRBJ1-2; TRBD1 aligns across 10 bases. This CDR3 contains 16 residues. The V gene's germline CDR1 is LNHDA and CDR2 SQIVND (reference sequence). After removal of 3 bases from V and 4 bases from J, the junction contained 8 bases not matched to a gene. DNA for the CDR3: TGTGCCAGTAGTATTATGACAGGGGGCGCCGGCTATGGCTACACCTTC. This sequence encodes CASSIMTGGAGYGYTF.

The rearrangement joins TRBV12-5 to TRBJ1-2; D ambiguous. CDR3 length: 13 amino acids. Trimming removed 3 bases at V and 6 bases at J, with 11 bases between. Per the germline V gene, CDR1 is LGHNT and CDR2 is FRNRAP. CDR3 in DNA: TGTGCTAGTGGTTTTACCCTGGGAGATGGCTACACCTTC. This encodes CASGFTLGDGYTF. The complete variable domain, with remaining parts taken from reference TRBV12-5 and TRBJ1-2, reads DARVTQTPRHKVTEMGQEVTMRCQPILGHNTVFWYRQTMMQGLELLAYFRNRAPLDDSGMPKDRFSAEMPDATLATLKIQPSEPRDSAVYFCASGFTLGDGYTFGSGTRLTVV.

The V and J genes are TRBV7-2 and TRBJ1-6; tentative D call: TRBD1 (6 bases). The germline V gene has CDR1 SGHTA and CDR2 FQGNSA. The CDR3 contains 16 residues. Trimming took off 5 bases at V and 4 bases at J, with 15 bases between the two ends. The CDR3 here is CASSQQGFLYNSPLHF. CDR3 DNA sequence: TGTGCCAGCAGCCAACAGGGTTTTTTATATAATTCACCCCTCCACTTT.

The chain is built from TRBV7-6 and TRBJ1-2, with D perhaps matching TRBD1 (5 bases). Per germline, CDR1 SGHVS and CDR2 FNYEAQ. This CDR3 region has 16 residues. Trimming pared 5 bases from V and 4 bases from J, leaving 20 bases between. In nucleotides, the CDR3 is TGTGCCAGCAGCCCGGAAACGGGGGTGAAGGGCTATGGCTACACCTTC. As protein: CASSPETGVKGYGYTF.

This clone was counted a few times. The genes are TRBV9 and TRBJ1-2; 8 nucleotides line up with TRBD1. V was pared by 2 bases and J by 6 bases, with 3 bases of the junction left unmatched. The CDR3 contains 13 residues. Germline values: CDR1 SGDLS, CDR2 YYNGEE. CDR3 DNA: TGTGCCAGCAGCGTGACGGACAGGGATGGCTACACCTTC. As protein: CASSVTDRDGYTF.

The rearrangement uses TRBV21-1 and TRBJ1-5; TRBD1, the D gene given by the table, was not confirmed from the DNA. TRBV21-1 is annotated as a pseudogene. The CDR3 covers 13 residues. CDR3 loop: CASSKKGGQPQHF. In DNA, the CDR3 is TGTGCCAGCAGCAAAAAAGGGGGTCAGCCCCAGCATTTT.

The chain links TRBV5-6 to TRBJ1-1, with D unresolved. This CDR3 is built from 11 residues. Trimming removed 3 bases at V and 7 bases at J, with 7 bases between. Germline CDR1 and CDR2: SGHDT and YYEEEE. CDR3 in amino acids: CASSSYYEAFF. CDR3 coding DNA: TGTGCCAGCAGCTCTTACTATGAAGCTTTCTTT.

The V gene is TRBV4-1, the J gene TRBJ1-5; D possibly corresponds to TRBD1 (6 bases). Germline CDR1 is MGHRA and CDR2 is YSYEKL. Trimming took 0 bases from V and 4 from J, leaving 13 bases between them. The CDR3 runs 16 residues. The CDR3 coding sequence is TGCGCCAGCAGCCAAGACGTTTTGAGGGGGAATCAGCCCCAGCATTTT. It specifies CASSQDVLRGNQPQHF.

The rearrangement uses TRBV9 and TRBJ2-1; the D gene is possibly TRBD1 (6 bases). Looked up from germline, CDR1 is SGDLS and CDR2 is YYNGEE. V was trimmed by 0 bases and J by 5 bases, leaving 6 bases between them. This CDR3 contains 13 residues. The CDR3 coding sequence is TGTGCCAGCAGCGTAGGGACAGACAATGAGCAGTTCTTC. Residues: CASSVGTDNEQFF.